Listed here are 7 T cell receptor beta chains from one sample, sequenced in a study of blood T cells in healthy people across ages. Sample-barcoded 5' priming and a J-beta primer mix drove a second PCR of roughly 7 to 11 cycles. TCRdb reanalysed the 5' RACE reads using MiXCR and keeps one entry per CDR3 protein. The sample shows around 500,000 distinct CDR3 sequences, 25% to 35% of them seen only once. These data are also associated with another study on T cells of mothers and their children.

Sequencing input: blood. These receptors all stem from a boy aged 2 to 9 in good health.

J is TRBJ2-2 and V is TRBV11-3, with 11 bases lining up with TRBD2. The J segment lost 4 bases and the V segment lost 1 base, leaving 14 bases of the junction unmatched. Per germline, CDR1 SGHNT and CDR2 YENEEA. This CDR3 has 20 amino acids. CDR3 DNA sequence: TGTGCCAGCAGCTTAGGTTCCCCTAGCGGGAGGCCTCGAGTCACCGGGGAGCTGTTTTTT. Its translation: CASSLGSPSGRPRVTGELFF.

This chain links TRBV20-1 with TRBJ1-1; D ambiguous. Deletions cut 0 bases from V and 0 bases from J, with 8 bases between. CDR3 length: 14 amino acids. Germline CDR1 and CDR2: DFQATT and SNEGSKA (reference sequence). CDR3 residues: CSARDQNMNTEAFF. For the CDR3, the DNA is TGCAGTGCTAGAGATCAGAATATGAACACTGAAGCTTTCTTT.

This clonotype was counted between two and nine times. This chain connects TRBV7-8 to TRBJ2-5; TRBD2 agrees at 14 bases. Trimming cost V 8 bases and J 11 bases; bases outside gene matches: 10. This CDR3 comprises 14 residues. Germline V gene lookup returns CDR1 SGHVS and CDR2 FQNEAQ. In nucleotides, the CDR3 is TGTGCCAGCGGTACCGGGACTAGCGGGAGCGGGCAGTACTTC. This encodes CASGTGTSGSGQYF.

This chain joins TRBV7-2 and TRBJ2-5; 8 nucleotides agree with TRBD2. This CDR3 region has 16 residues. After removal of 0 bases from V and 1 base from J, the junction contained 4 bases not matched to a gene. The germline CDR1 and CDR2 sequences are SGHTA and FQGNSA. The CDR3 protein is CASSLARLAGQETQYF. As DNA, the CDR3 is TGTGCCAGCAGCTTAGCGAGGCTAGCGGGCCAAGAGACCCAGTACTTC.

This sequence joins TRBV7-9 and TRBJ2-5; TRBD1 agrees at 8 bases. The CDR3 spans 16 residues. After removal of 5 bases from V and 4 bases from J, the junction contained 12 bases not matched to a gene. The germline CDR1 and CDR2 sequences are SEHNR and FQNEAQ (reference sequence). The CDR3 reads CASSRRTGTVTETQYF. The CDR3 nucleotides read TGTGCCAGCAGCAGGAGGACAGGGACCGTCACAGAGACCCAGTACTTC.

This clonotype has a single count. The junction does not match germline at one end; this may be a read error. The V call is TRBV9, the J call TRBJ2-1; TRBD1 agrees at 11 bases. The CDR3 consists of 15 residues. Germline assignment: CDR1 SGDLS and CDR2 YYNGEE. In nucleotides, the CDR3 is TGTGCCAGCAACGTAGGGACAGGGGGCTACAATGAGCAGTTCTTC. Translating it yields CASNVGTGGYNEQFF.

V usage is TRBV27 and J usage is TRBJ1-1, with TRBD1 matching over 8 bases. This CDR3 contains 14 residues. V gave up 6 bases and J gave up 0 bases; unmatched junction bases: 3. Germline V lookup: CDR1 MNHEY, CDR2 SMNVEV (reference sequence). In nucleotides, the CDR3 is TGTGCCAGCAGGAGACAGGGGCTGAACACTGAAGCTTTCTTT. Translation: CASRRQGLNTEAFF.